This T cell receptor beta chain was captured in a study of blood T cell repertoires in COVID-19. At the level of the study: The study drew acute and convalescent COVID-19 samples from the United States, Italy and Spain. Sources were T cells, B-cell-depleted T cells, or PBMCs; the material itself was cDNA or gDNA.

Original analysis: The authors estimated nucleated cell counts from reference gene primer amplification. The table came from immunoSEQ multiplex PCR; TCRdb's copy has only in-frame clones and leaves some out. That table supplies the V and J calls and clone size; D and trimming were determined from the DNA. The table includes about 310,000 clones, 80% to 90% detected once. This CDR3 contains 15 residues. Per germline, CDR1 MDHEN and CDR2 SYDVKM. Trimming cost V 1 base and J 3 bases, with 12 bases left between them. The receptor's source is a woman between 45 and 60 years old who had recovered from COVID-19. The rearrangement links TRBV28 to TRBJ2-5, with D possibly being TRBD1 (6 bases). Sequenced input: peripheral blood. This chain's CDR3 is CASSLFRTDKETQYF. Here the CDR3 DNA reads TGTGCCAGCAGTTTATTTCGGACAGACAAAGAGACCCAGTACTTC.